Sequencing of this TCR beta chain was carried out in a study of beta chain features in type 1 diabetes. Study-level information: Analysis included 100 million to 110 million sorted cells drawn from all samples. Study outcomes and limitations: A moderate, significant TCRB CDR3 shortening appeared in type 1 diabetes across four CD4+ subsets. Researchers caution that PCR might favor shorter templates, equally among patients and controls.

This clone was counted only a few times. What it binds is not known. Expressed TCRB transcripts got sequenced, as all isolated RNA was reverse transcribed. The data were produced by immunoSEQ multiplex PCR, yet TCRdb's version contains in-frame clones alone and is incomplete. The data hold some 290,000 clones, with 13% to 15% observed a single time. Every donor had blood drawn once into heparin, roughly 110 mL on average. Germline V lookup: CDR1 LNHDA, CDR2 SQIVND (reference sequence). There are 16 residues in the CDR3. Trimming took off 4 bases at V and 3 bases at J, with 13 bases between the two ends.

This TCR was sampled from a man aged 25 to 40 with type 1 diabetes. Sequenced material: naive CD4+ T cells from blood. The chain recombines TRBV19 with TRBJ2-6; maybe TRBD1 (5 bases). DNA of the CDR3: TGTGCCAGTAGTACGGGTAGGGGCGTTGGGGCCAACGTCCTGACTTTC. The encoded protein is CASSTGRGVGANVLTF.